A single sample is the source of the 22 T cell receptor beta chains below, sequenced in a study of cytomegalovirus exposure and HLA in healthy donors. The study ran its PCR with 60 Vbeta and 13 Jbeta primers. Profiled with immunoSEQ multiplex PCR; TCRdb holds only in-frame clones, not every one. The table lists 99,000 or so clones, around three quarters of them singletons. The specimen sequenced was PBMCs. The receptor source for this set is a male donor in good health and CMV-seropositive.

V is TRBV4-3 and J is TRBJ1-6; a weak D match, TRBD1 (6 bases). This CDR3 has 17 residues. V lost 1 base and J 1 base, leaving 11 bases between the germline ends. CDR1 and CDR2 (germline): LGHNA, YSLEER. CDR3 amino acids: CASSQGQALSYNSPLHF. For the CDR3, the DNA is TGCGCCAGCAGCCAAGGACAGGCTTTATCCTATAATTCACCCCTCCACTTT.

This clone was found a few times. The chain links TRBV11-2 to TRBJ1-5; D gene ambiguous. Trimming removed 1 base at V and 0 bases at J, with 13 bases between. The CDR3 is 17 amino acids. Germline V gene data show CDR1 as SGHAT and CDR2 as FQNNGV. The CDR3 sequence is CASSLVPGVYSNQPQHF. In nucleotides, the CDR3 is TGTGCCAGCAGCTTAGTCCCAGGCGTTTATAGCAATCAGCCCCAGCATTTT. The full variable domain, with the rest looked up from reference TRBV11-2 and TRBJ1-5, is EAGVAQSPRYKIIEKRQSVAFWCNPISGHATLYWYQQILGQGPKLLIQFQNNGVVDDSQLPKDRFSAERLKGVDSTLKIQPAKLEDSAVYLCASSLVPGVYSNQPQHFGDGTRLSIL.

The chain is built from TRBV7-8 and TRBJ2-3, with 12 bases identical to TRBD2. The CDR3 has 18 residues. V dropped 10 bases and J dropped 4; count of bases not matched to a gene: 18. Germline V gene sequence: CDR1 SGHVS, CDR2 FQNEAQ. CDR3 DNA sequence: TGTGCCACGTGGCGGGGGAGGGCAGGACTAGCGGGGCCAGATACGCAGTATTTT. This translates into CATWRGRAGLAGPDTQYF.

A few counts support this clone. V usage is TRBV6-6 and J usage is TRBJ1-5; 9 nucleotides agree with TRBD1. The CDR3 contains 15 residues. Germline V gives CDR1 MNHNY, CDR2 SVGAGI (reference sequence). Germline trimming cut 4 bases from V and 4 bases from J; bases unmatched to any gene: 5. The CDR3 bases are TGTGCCAGCAGTTCGGGACAGGGAGAAAATCAGCCCCAGCATTTT. Translating it yields CASSSGQGENQPQHF.

The J gene is TRBJ2-5, the V gene TRBV7-6; 8 nucleotides align to TRBD1. Trimming cost V 1 base and J 5 bases; bases outside gene matches: 12. This CDR3 has 17 residues. Germline loops: CDR1 SGHVS, CDR2 FNYEAQ. The CDR3 sequence: CASSLEFVGQGGETQYF. CDR3 DNA: TGTGCCAGCAGCTTAGAGTTTGTCGGACAGGGCGGGGAGACCCAGTACTTC.

J is TRBJ2-5 and V is TRBV6-5, with unresolved D. The CDR3 spans 11 residues. Per the germline V gene, CDR1 is MNHEY and CDR2 is SVGAGI. V was cut by 6 bases and J by 7 bases, with 9 bases left in between. This chain's CDR3 is CASSLGWTQYF. The CDR3 nucleotides read TGTGCCAGCAGCCTAGGTTGGACCCAGTACTTC.

The chain is built from TRBV27 and TRBJ1-2; D possibly corresponds to TRBD1 (6 bases). Per the germline V gene, CDR1 is MNHEY and CDR2 is SMNVEV (reference sequence). CDR3 length: 17 residues. The V and J ends lost 5 bases and 0 bases respectively, with 19 bases between them. This CDR3 is CASSPYRGKPTNYGYTF. DNA of the CDR3: TGTGCCAGCAGTCCGTATAGGGGGAAACCGACTAACTATGGCTACACCTTC.

The V and J genes are TRBV7-9 and TRBJ2-7; the D gene is possibly TRBD2 (5 bases). This CDR3 region has 13 residues. Germline V CDR1 and CDR2: SEHNR, FQNEAQ (reference sequence). Trimming took 6 bases from V and 5 from J, leaving 14 bases between them. For the CDR3, the DNA is TGTGCCAGCAGTACACGCATCGGGGACGAGCAGTACTTC. Translation: CASSTRIGDEQYF.

J is TRBJ2-7 and V is TRBV19; TRBD2 aligns across 7 bases. The CDR3 length is 16 residues. With 4 bases clipped from V and 0 bases from J, the junction kept 9 bases outside the gene matches. CDR1 and CDR2 from the germline V gene are LNHDA and SQIVND (reference sequence). CDR3 DNA: TGTGCCAGTAGTACGGAGCGGGGTAAAAACTCCTACGAGCAGTACTTC. This translates into CASSTERGKNSYEQYF.

The rearrangement links TRBV6-5 to TRBJ1-1; D is unclear. Trimming shortened V by 0 bases and J by 0 bases, and 8 bases separated the two germline ends. The CDR3 extends over 15 amino acids. Germline V gives CDR1 MNHEY, CDR2 SVGAGI. The CDR3 DNA is TGTGCCAGCAGTTACTCGTTACAGATGAACACTGAAGCTTTCTTT. Encoded protein: CASSYSLQMNTEAFF.

The chain combines TRBV5-4 with TRBJ2-7; 16 positions match TRBD2. The CDR3 totals 16 residues. CDR1 is SGHNT, CDR2 YYREEE, per germline (reference sequence). V dropped 4 bases and J dropped 2; count of bases not matched to a gene: 3. The CDR3 nucleotides are TGTGCCAGCAGCCAGGGACTAGCGGGGGGGACCTACGAGCAGTACTTC. Its protein is CASSQGLAGGTYEQYF.

CDR3 in DNA: TGTGCCAGCGGGAAGACAGGGTCGAGCACTGAAGCTTTCTTT. Encoded protein: CASGKTGSSTEAFF. The genes are TRBV7-3 and TRBJ1-1; 7 positions agree with TRBD1. Germline lookup yields CDR1 SGHTA and CDR2 FQGTGA. The CDR3 runs 14 residues. V dropped 8 bases and J dropped 4; count of bases not matched to a gene: 10. The whole variable domain, filled in from reference TRBV7-3 and TRBJ1-1, reads GAGVSQTPSNKVTEKGKYVELRCDPISGHTALYWYRQSLGQGPEFLIYFQGTGAADDSGLPNDRFFAVRPEGSVSTLKIQRTERGDSAVYLCASGKTGSSTEAFFGQGTRLTVV.

V gene TRBV11-2 combines with J gene TRBJ1-2; 9 bases map to TRBD1. Germline CDR1 is SGHAT and CDR2 is FQNNGV. This CDR3 is built from 15 residues. V lost 0 bases and J lost 7; bases outside the gene matches: 6. This CDR3 reads CASSLDGGTGTGYTF. The CDR3 nucleotides read TGTGCCAGCAGCTTAGATGGAGGGACAGGGACTGGCTACACCTTC.

The chain joins TRBV6-1 to TRBJ2-5, with D perhaps TRBD2 (6 bases). This CDR3 region has 13 residues. V lost 6 bases, J lost 5 bases, and 13 bases lay in between. Germline CDR1 MNHNS, CDR2 SASEGT. The CDR3 here is CASRVEGVETQYF. Here the CDR3 DNA reads TGTGCCAGCAGGGTGGAGGGAGTGGAGACCCAGTACTTC.

This chain links TRBV4-1 with TRBJ2-1; D is unclear. This CDR3 comprises 16 residues. V lost 1 base, J lost 4 bases, and 14 bases lay in between. Germline V gene lookup returns CDR1 MGHRA and CDR2 YSYEKL. The CDR3 protein is CASSQGLAPRYNEQFF. CDR3 nucleotide sequence: TGCGCCAGCAGCCAAGGACTCGCCCCGCGGTACAATGAGCAGTTCTTC.

The CDR3 nucleotides read TGTGCCAGCAGCTTATTGGGGGGTTATGGCTACACCTTC. Translating gives CASSLLGGYGYTF. This chain connects TRBV7-2 to TRBJ1-2; D perhaps matches TRBD1 (5 bases). With 2 bases removed from V and 5 bases from J, the gap between germline ends came to 9 bases. There are 13 residues in the CDR3. Per germline, CDR1 SGHTA and CDR2 FQGNSA.

The chain uses TRBV18 and TRBJ2-3; 8 bases line up with TRBD1. The CDR3 extends over 18 amino acids. CDR1 and CDR2 from the germline V gene are KGHSH and LQKENI. The trim removed 2 bases at V and 3 bases at J, leaving 13 bases unmatched. CDR3 nucleotides: TGTGCCAGCTCACCATATAGTTCGTGGGACAGGCGGACAGATACGCAGTATTTT. It encodes CASSPYSSWDRRTDTQYF.

The rearrangement joins TRBV30 to TRBJ2-1; D perhaps matches TRBD1 (5 bases). The V gene's germline CDR1 is GTSNPN and CDR2 SVGIG (reference sequence). This CDR3 spans 13 amino acids. Trimming shortened V by 0 bases and J by 10 bases, and 13 bases separated the two germline ends. This CDR3 is CAWSVRNPGEQFF. The CDR3 DNA sequence: TGTGCCTGGAGTGTTCGGAACCCAGGGGAGCAGTTCTTC.

This clone was counted a single time. The rearrangement links TRBV30 to TRBJ1-2; TRBD1 aligns across 8 bases. CDR1 is GTSNPN and CDR2 is SVGIG in the germline V gene (reference sequence). The ends lost 3 bases at V and 2 bases at J; junction bases unmatched: 5. The CDR3 consists of 14 residues. In DNA, the CDR3 is TGTGCCTGGAGGGGACAGGAGCGGAACTATGGCTACACCTTC. As protein: CAWRGQERNYGYTF.

The V and J genes are TRBV6-5 and TRBJ1-6, with D tentatively TRBD1 (5 bases). V lost 0 bases and J 6 bases, leaving 9 bases between the germline ends. This CDR3 region has 15 residues. The germline gives CDR1 MNHEY, CDR2 SVGAGI. The CDR3 spells CASSYSKRGNSPLHF. CDR3 nucleotides: TGTGCCAGCAGTTACTCGAAAAGGGGTAATTCACCCCTCCACTTT.

This chain uses TRBV11-2 with TRBJ2-7, with D maybe TRBD2 (5 bases). Trimming left V 7 bases short and J 2 bases short, with 15 bases between. In germline, CDR1 is SGHAT, CDR2 FQNNGV. CDR3 size: 14 residues. CDR3 protein: CASTTTSGTYEQYF. In DNA, the CDR3 is TGTGCCAGCACCACCACTTCCGGGACCTACGAGCAGTACTTC.

The rearrangement uses TRBV5-4 and TRBJ2-7, with 8 bases that match TRBD1. The CDR3 runs to 14 residues. The germline CDR1 and CDR2 sequences are SGHNT and YYREEE (reference sequence). Losses at the gene ends were 0 bases for V and 3 bases for J; bases not matched to a gene: 2. CDR3 sequence (DNA): TGTGCCAGCAGCTTGGGAACAGGGGGCTACGAGCAGTACTTC. Its protein is CASSLGTGGYEQYF. The full variable domain, with the rest looked up from reference TRBV5-4 and TRBJ2-7, is ETGVTQSPTHLIKTRGQQVTLRCSSQSGHNTVSWYQQALGQGPQFIFQYYREEENGRGNFPPRFSGLQFPNYSSELNVNALELDDSALYLCASSLGTGGYEQYFGPGTRLTVT.